This TCR beta chain was captured in a study of cytotoxic CD8 clonotypes in ibrutinib-treated CLL. Findings and limits, study-wide: Private clonotypes, not public ones, expanded at ibrutinib response. Baseline clonality, higher than in age-matched healthy donors, tracked circulating CD8+ T-cell counts. Clonality was elevated at ibrutinib response and had returned toward baseline at progression.

This clone was seen more than once but under ten times. Its target is not known. The CDR3 loop spans 16 amino acids. Per germline, CDR1 LNHDA and CDR2 SQIVND (reference sequence). V was shortened by 1 base and J by 1 base, with 11 bases between the two germline ends. This table comes from immunoSEQ multiplex PCR, and its TCRdb copy is limited to in-frame clones, with some not included. The table shows over 250,000 clones, with around 77% occurring only once. The V call is TRBV19, the J call TRBJ1-5; no clear D gene. Material: PBMCs, obtained at disease progression, from a patient treated with ibrutinib. The source of this sequence is a human donor with chronic lymphocytic leukemia. The CDR3 loop reads CASSIVGVRSNQPQHF. The CDR3 DNA reads TGTGCCAGTAGTATAGTCGGCGTTAGGAGCAATCAGCCCCAGCATTTT.